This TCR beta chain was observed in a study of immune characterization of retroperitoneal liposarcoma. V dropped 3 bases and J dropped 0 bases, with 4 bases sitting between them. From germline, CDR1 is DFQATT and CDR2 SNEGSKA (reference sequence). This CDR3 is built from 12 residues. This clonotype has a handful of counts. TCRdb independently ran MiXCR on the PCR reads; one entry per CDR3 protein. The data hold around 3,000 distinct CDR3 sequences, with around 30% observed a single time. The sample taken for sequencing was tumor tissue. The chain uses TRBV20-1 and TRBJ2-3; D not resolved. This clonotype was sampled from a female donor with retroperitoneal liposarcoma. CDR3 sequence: CSARTSTDTQYF. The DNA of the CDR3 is TGCAGTGCTAGGACCAGCACAGATACGCAGTATTTT.